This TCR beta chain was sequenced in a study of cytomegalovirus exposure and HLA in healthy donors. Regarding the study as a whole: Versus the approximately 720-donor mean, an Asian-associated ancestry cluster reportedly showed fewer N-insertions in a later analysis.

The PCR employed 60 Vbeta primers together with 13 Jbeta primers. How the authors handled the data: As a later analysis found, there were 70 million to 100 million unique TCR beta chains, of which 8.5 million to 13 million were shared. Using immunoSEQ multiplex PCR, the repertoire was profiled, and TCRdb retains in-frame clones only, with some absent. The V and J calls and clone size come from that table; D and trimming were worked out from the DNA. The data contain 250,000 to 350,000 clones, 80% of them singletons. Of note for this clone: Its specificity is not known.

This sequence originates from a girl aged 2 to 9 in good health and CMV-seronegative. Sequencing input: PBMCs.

CDR3 DNA sequence: TGTGCCAGCAGTTTATCGCTGGGAGGGGCCTACAATGAGCAGTTCTTC. Translating gives CASSLSLGGAYNEQFF. This chain uses TRBV27 with TRBJ2-1; 7 nucleotides align to TRBD2. The CDR3 is 16 amino acids. Unmatched junction bases numbered 4, after V lost 0 bases and J lost 2 bases. Germline V gene sequence: CDR1 MNHEY, CDR2 SMNVEV (reference sequence).